The table lists the clone carrying this TCR beta chain with many counts. Antigen unknown. The source of the sample is a study of T cells in Graves' hyperthyroidism and ophthalmopathy. Points from the study as a whole: Also found in blood were most expanded thyroid clonotypes above 0.001.

It was RNA transcripts that yielded the amplified TCR beta CDR3 regions. The TCR CDR3 was amplified in a first-round RT-PCR using the HTBI primer set. Each CDR3 protein is one row after TCRdb ran MiXCR on the multiplex PCR reads. The table records approximately 270,000 distinct CDR3 sequences, more than 14% of them present only once. CDR3 length: 14 residues. V was clipped by 2 bases and J by 3 bases, with 11 bases between them. The sample comprised blood. J is TRBJ2-7 and V is TRBV12-3 or TRBV12-4; TRBD1 is a possible D gene (6 bases). This TCR came from a woman aged 40 to 50 with Graves' hyperthyroidism that later progressed to Graves' ophthalmopathy. CDR3 protein: CASSLQGLFYEQYF. CDR3 sequence (DNA): TGTGCCAGCAGTTTACAGGGGCTCTTCTACGAGCAGTACTTC.